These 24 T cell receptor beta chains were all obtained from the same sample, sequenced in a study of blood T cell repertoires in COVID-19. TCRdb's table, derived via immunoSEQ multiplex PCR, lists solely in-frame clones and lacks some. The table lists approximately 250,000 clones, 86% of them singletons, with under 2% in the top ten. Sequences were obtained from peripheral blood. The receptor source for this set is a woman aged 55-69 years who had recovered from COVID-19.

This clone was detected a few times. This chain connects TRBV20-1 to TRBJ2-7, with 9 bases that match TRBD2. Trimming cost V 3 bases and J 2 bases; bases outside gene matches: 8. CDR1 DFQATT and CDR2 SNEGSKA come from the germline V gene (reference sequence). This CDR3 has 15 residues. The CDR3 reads CSASNQRGDPYEQYF. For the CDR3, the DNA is TGCAGTGCTAGTAACCAGCGGGGGGACCCCTACGAGCAGTACTTC.

CDR3 region: CATSGTSGVGFF. CDR3 nucleotides: TGTGCCACTTCCGGGACTAGCGGCGTTGGGTTCTTC. V gene TRBV10-3 combines with J gene TRBJ2-1; TRBD2 matches 11 bases. From germline, CDR1 is ENHRY and CDR2 SYGVKD. The V segment lost 10 bases and the J segment 15 bases; nucleotides outside the gene matches: 11. CDR3 length: 12 amino acids.

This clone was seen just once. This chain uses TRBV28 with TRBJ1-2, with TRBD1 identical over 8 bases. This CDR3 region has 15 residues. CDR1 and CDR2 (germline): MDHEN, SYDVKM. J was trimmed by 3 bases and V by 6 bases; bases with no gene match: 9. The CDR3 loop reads CASRTAQGADYGYTF. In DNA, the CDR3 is TGTGCCAGCAGGACTGCGCAGGGGGCGGACTATGGCTACACCTTC.

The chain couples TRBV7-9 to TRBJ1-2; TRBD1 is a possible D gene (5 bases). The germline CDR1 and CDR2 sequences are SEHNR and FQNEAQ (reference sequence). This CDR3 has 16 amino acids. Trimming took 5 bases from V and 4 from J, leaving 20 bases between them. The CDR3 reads CASSQPGTLGTYGYTF. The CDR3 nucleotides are TGTGCCAGCAGCCAACCCGGGACTCTCGGAACCTATGGCTACACCTTC. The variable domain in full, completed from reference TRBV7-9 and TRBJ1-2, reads DTGVSQNPRHKITKRGQNVTFRCDPISEHNRLYWYRQTLGQGPEFLTYFQNEAQLEKSRLLSDRFSAERPKGSFSTLEIQRTEQGDSAMYLCASSQPGTLGTYGYTFGSGTRLTVV.

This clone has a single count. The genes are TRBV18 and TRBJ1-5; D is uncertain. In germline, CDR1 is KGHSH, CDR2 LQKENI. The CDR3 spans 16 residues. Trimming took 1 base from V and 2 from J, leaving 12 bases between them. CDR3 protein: CASSPLGPIGNQPQHF. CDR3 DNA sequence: TGTGCCAGCTCACCACTGGGCCCCATCGGCAATCAGCCCCAGCATTTT.

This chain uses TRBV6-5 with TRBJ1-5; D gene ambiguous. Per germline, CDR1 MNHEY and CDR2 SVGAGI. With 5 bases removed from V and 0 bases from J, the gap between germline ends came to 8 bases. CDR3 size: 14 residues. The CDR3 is CASSPTYSNQPQHF. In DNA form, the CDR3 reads TGTGCCAGCAGTCCCACTTATAGCAATCAGCCCCAGCATTTT.

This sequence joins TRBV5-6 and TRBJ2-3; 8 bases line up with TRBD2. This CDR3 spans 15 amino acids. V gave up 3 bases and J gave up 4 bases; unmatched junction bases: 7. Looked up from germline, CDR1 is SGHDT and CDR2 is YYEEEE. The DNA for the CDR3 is TGTGCCAGCAGCTGGGGGACTAGGCTCCCAGATACGCAGTATTTT. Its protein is CASSWGTRLPDTQYF.

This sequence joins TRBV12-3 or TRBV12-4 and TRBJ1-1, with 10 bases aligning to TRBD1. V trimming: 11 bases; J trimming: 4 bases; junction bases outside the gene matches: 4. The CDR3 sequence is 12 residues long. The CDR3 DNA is TGTGCCTGCCGACAGGGGGCCACTGAAGCTTTCTTT. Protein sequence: CACRQGATEAFF.

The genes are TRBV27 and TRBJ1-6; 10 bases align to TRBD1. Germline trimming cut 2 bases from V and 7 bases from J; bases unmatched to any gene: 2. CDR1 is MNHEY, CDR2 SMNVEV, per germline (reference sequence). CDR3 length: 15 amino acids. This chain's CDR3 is CASSLGTGENSPLHF. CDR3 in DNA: TGTGCCAGCAGTTTAGGGACAGGGGAGAATTCACCCCTCCACTTT.

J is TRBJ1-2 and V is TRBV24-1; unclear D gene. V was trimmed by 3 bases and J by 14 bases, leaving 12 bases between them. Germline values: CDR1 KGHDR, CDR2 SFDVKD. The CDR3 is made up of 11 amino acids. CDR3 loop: CATSDPPSWTF. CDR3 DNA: TGTGCCACCAGTGATCCTCCGAGCTGGACCTTC.

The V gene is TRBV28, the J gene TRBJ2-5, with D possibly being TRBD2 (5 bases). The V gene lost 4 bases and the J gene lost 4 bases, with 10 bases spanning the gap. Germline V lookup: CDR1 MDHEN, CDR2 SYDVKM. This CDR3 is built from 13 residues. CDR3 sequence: CASSYTGRETQYF. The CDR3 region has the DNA TGTGCCAGCAGTTACACTGGGAGAGAGACCCAGTACTTC.

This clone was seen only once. The CDR3 is CASSADRGRSNQPQHF. The CDR3 DNA sequence: TGTGCCAGCAGCGCCGACAGGGGTCGGAGCAATCAGCCCCAGCATTTT. The chain is built from TRBV5-8 and TRBJ1-5; TRBD1 aligns across 8 bases. CDR1 is SGHTS and CDR2 is YDEGEE in the germline V gene. V gave up 4 bases and J gave up 1 base; unmatched junction bases: 7. This CDR3 is 16 amino acids long.

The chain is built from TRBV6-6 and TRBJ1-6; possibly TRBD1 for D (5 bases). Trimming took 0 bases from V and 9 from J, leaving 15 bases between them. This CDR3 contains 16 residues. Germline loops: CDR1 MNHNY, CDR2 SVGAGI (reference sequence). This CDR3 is CASSYSGRRDGSPLHF. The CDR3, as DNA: TGTGCCAGCAGTTACTCGGGGAGGAGGGACGGTTCACCCCTCCACTTT.

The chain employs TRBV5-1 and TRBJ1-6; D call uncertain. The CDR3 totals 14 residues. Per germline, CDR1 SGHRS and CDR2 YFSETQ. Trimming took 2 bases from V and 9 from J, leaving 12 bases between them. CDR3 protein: CASSFLKEGSPLHF. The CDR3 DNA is TGCGCCAGCAGCTTCCTTAAAGAGGGTTCACCCCTCCACTTT. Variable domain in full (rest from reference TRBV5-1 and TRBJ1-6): KAGVTQTPRYLIKTRGQQVTLSCSPISGHRSVSWYQQTPGQGLQFLFEYFSETQRNKGNFPGRFSGRQFSNSRSEMNVSTLELGDSALYLCASSFLKEGSPLHFGNGTRLTVT.

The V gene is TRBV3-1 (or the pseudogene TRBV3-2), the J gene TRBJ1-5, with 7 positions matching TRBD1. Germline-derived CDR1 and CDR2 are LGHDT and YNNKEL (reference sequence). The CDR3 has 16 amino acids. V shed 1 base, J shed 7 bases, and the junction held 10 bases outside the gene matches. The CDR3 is CASSQGSLQGRQPQHF. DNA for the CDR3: TGTGCCAGCAGCCAAGGAAGCCTACAGGGGAGGCAGCCCCAGCATTTT.

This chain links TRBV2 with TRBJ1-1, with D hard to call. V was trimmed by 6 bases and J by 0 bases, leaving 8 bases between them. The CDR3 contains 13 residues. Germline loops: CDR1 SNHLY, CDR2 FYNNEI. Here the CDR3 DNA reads TGTGCCAGCAGCTCTTACATGAACACTGAAGCTTTCTTT. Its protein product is CASSSYMNTEAFF.

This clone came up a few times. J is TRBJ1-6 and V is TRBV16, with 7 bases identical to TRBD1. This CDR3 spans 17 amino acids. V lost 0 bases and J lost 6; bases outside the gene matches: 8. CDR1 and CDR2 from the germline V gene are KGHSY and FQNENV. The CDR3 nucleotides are TGTGCCAGCAGCCAATCAGGGGGCAGGGGTGCTAATTCACCCCTCCACTTT. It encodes CASSQSGGRGANSPLHF.

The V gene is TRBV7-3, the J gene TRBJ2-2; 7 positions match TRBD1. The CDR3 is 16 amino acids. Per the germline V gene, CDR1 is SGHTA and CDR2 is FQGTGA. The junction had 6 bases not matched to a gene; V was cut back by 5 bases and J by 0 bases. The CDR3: CASSPNRGTNTGELFF. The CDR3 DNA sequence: TGTGCCAGCAGCCCAAACAGGGGAACGAACACCGGGGAGCTGTTTTTT.

This CDR3 is CASRKRGGEKLFF. CDR3 DNA sequence: TGTGCCAGCAGAAAGCGAGGAGGGGAAAAACTGTTTTTT. This sequence joins TRBV28 and TRBJ1-4; D unresolved. The germline CDR1 and CDR2 sequences are MDHEN and SYDVKM. CDR3 length: 13 residues. Trimming removed 6 bases at V and 8 bases at J, with 13 bases between.

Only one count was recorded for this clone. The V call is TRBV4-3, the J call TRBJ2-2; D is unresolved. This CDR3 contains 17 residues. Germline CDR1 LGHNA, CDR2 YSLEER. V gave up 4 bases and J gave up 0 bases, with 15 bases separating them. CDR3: CASSRKTQKTNTGELFF. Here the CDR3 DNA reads TGCGCCAGCAGCCGAAAAACACAGAAAACGAACACCGGGGAGCTGTTTTTT.

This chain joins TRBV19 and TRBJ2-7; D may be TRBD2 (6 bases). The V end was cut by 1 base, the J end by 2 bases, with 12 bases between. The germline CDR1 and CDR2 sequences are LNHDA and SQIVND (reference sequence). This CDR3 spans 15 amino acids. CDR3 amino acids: CASSIAEGPPYEQYF. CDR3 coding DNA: TGTGCCAGTAGTATAGCGGAGGGACCCCCCTACGAGCAGTACTTC.

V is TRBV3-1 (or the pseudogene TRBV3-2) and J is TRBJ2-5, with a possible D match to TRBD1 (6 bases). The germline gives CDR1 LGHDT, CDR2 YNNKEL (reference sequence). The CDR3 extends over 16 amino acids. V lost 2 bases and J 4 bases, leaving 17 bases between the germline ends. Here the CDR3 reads CASSQPRGSRGETQYF. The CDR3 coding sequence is TGTGCCAGCAGCCAACCCCGGGGTAGCAGGGGAGAGACCCAGTACTTC.

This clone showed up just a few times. CDR3 in amino acids: CASSFLTSGMGRETQYF. The CDR3 region has the DNA TGTGCCAGCAGCTTTTTGACTAGCGGGATGGGTCGGGAGACCCAGTACTTC. The J gene is TRBJ2-5, the V gene TRBV11-2; 11 nucleotides line up with TRBD2. The length of the CDR3 is 17 residues. Germline loops: CDR1 SGHAT, CDR2 FQNNGV. Trimming removed 3 bases from V and 5 bases from J; junction bases left unmatched: 11.

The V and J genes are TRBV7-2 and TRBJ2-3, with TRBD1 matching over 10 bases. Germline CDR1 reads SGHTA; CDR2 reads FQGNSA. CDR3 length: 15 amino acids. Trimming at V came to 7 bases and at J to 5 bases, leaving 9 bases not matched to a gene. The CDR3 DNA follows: TGTGCCAGCAACCCACGGACAGGGGGGGAAGATACGCAGTATTTT. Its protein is CASNPRTGGEDTQYF.